This TCR beta chain was retrieved from a study of STAT5B mutations in CD4+ large granular lymphocyte leukemia. Study details: The CDR3 'QG' motif was associated with a particular HLA allele among healthy donors.

The germline V gene has CDR1 SNHLY and CDR2 FYNNEI. The CDR3 loop spans 13 amino acids. The V and J ends lost 10 bases and 0 bases, in that order; junction bases with no gene match: 3. Study conclusions and caveats: CD4-sorted patient repertoires seemed more clonal than healthy CD4+ repertoires. About a quarter of private leukemic clonotypes occurred rarely in other patients' non-leukemic repertoires. Without HLA matching, higher CD4+ than CD8+ T-LGLL clonality could reflect small sample size.

Clones were sequenced by immunoSEQ multiplex PCR, and TCRdb holds only the in-frame ones, with some missing. The table includes some 21,000 clones, less than 80% detected once. This clone appeared a few times. Its cognate antigen is unknown. The TCR sequence derives from a human donor in good health. Material for sequencing was CD4+ T cells from blood buffy coats. The genes are TRBV2 and TRBJ1-1; TRBD1 aligns across 9 bases. The DNA of the CDR3 is TGTGCCACCACAGGGGGCATGAACACTGAAGCTTTCTTT. The encoded protein is CATTGGMNTEAFF.